The 17 T cell receptor beta chains presented below share a single source sample, sequenced in a study of control samples from healthy donors and cancer patients. Produced via immunoSEQ multiplex PCR; TCRdb's table is partial and in-frame only. The top ten hold 5% to 7% of the sample, which has about 410,000 clones, roughly 90% seen once. Specimen: PBMCs. The receptors were gathered from a man aged 40-49 years with head and neck cancer.

V usage is TRBV6-1 and J usage is TRBJ2-1; possibly TRBD2 for D (5 bases). The ends were cut back, 2 bases at V and 7 bases at J, with 12 bases in the middle. The CDR3 covers 14 residues. The V gene's germline CDR1 is MNHNS and CDR2 SASEGT. This CDR3 is CASSELVSGNEQFF. The CDR3 region has the DNA TGTGCCAGCAGTGAACTGGTGTCGGGGAATGAGCAGTTCTTC.

The rearrangement links TRBV2 to TRBJ1-3; 8 nucleotides agree with TRBD1. The CDR3 is 14 amino acids. J lost 3 bases, V lost 4 bases, and 2 bases had no gene match. The germline V gene encodes CDR1 SNHLY and CDR2 FYNNEI. The DNA of the CDR3 is TGTGCCAGCAGTGCCGGGACAGGTGGAAACACCATATATTTT. It translates to CASSAGTGGNTIYF.

This clone has just one count. This chain uses TRBV29-1 with TRBJ2-2; possible D gene TRBD1, 5 bases. The V end was cut by 7 bases, the J end by 6 bases, with 15 bases between. The length of the CDR3 is 13 residues. Germline CDR1 is SQVTM and CDR2 is ANQGSEA. CDR3: CSARRTSPGELFF. Here the CDR3 DNA reads TGCAGCGCTCGACGGACAAGCCCCGGGGAGCTGTTTTTT.

V and J are TRBV30 and TRBJ1-2; the match to TRBD1 covers 10 bases. V lost 6 bases and J lost 10; bases outside the gene matches: 8. The CDR3 is made up of 12 amino acids. Germline V gene data show CDR1 as GTSNPN and CDR2 as SVGIG (reference sequence). CDR3 bases: TGTGCCTGCCTAGACAGGGGGCAAGACTACACCTTC. Its protein product is CACLDRGQDYTF.

This chain joins TRBV6-2 or TRBV6-3 and TRBJ1-5, with 9 bases aligning to TRBD1. There are 16 residues in the CDR3. V lost 2 bases, J lost 2 bases, and 4 bases stayed unmatched. CDR1 and CDR2 from the germline V gene are MNHEY and SVGEGT. In DNA, the CDR3 is TGTGCCAGCAGTTACAGGACAGGGGAGGGCAATCAGCCCCAGCATTTT. Translation: CASSYRTGEGNQPQHF.

J is TRBJ1-2 and V is TRBV19, with D unclear. Per germline, CDR1 LNHDA and CDR2 SQIVND (reference sequence). The CDR3 length is 13 residues. The V and J ends lost 4 bases and 8 bases respectively, with 14 bases between them. For the CDR3, the DNA is TGTGCCAGTAGTACTCCCTGGCACCCAGGCTACACCTTC. It is translated as CASSTPWHPGYTF.

This clone was picked up one time. The chain combines TRBV5-1 with TRBJ1-4, with no clear D. The CDR3 is made up of 15 amino acids. Per the germline V gene, CDR1 is SGHRS and CDR2 is YFSETQ. V shed 4 bases and J shed 0 bases, with 10 bases lying between them. The CDR3 spells CASSRTPATNEKLFF. Here the CDR3 DNA reads TGCGCCAGCAGCCGAACACCTGCAACTAATGAAAAACTGTTTTTT. Full variable domain (rest looked up from reference TRBV5-1 and TRBJ1-4): KAGVTQTPRYLIKTRGQQVTLSCSPISGHRSVSWYQQTPGQGLQFLFEYFSETQRNKGNFPGRFSGRQFSNSRSEMNVSTLELGDSALYLCASSRTPATNEKLFFGSGTQLSVL.

V usage is TRBV5-1 and J usage is TRBJ2-7, with TRBD1 matching 7 bases. The ends lost 0 bases at V and 1 base at J; junction bases unmatched: 10. Per the germline V gene, CDR1 is SGHRS and CDR2 is YFSETQ. The CDR3 has 17 residues. DNA of the CDR3: TGCGCCAGCAGCTTGGCCCCCGGACAGGAGTGGTCCTACGAGCAGTACTTC. Its protein product is CASSLAPGQEWSYEQYF.

This chain joins TRBV11-2 and TRBJ1-1; a possible D gene is TRBD1 (5 bases). CDR1 is SGHAT, CDR2 FQNNGV, per germline. Trimming stripped 1 base from V and 3 bases from J, with 15 bases between. There are 16 residues in the CDR3. DNA of the CDR3: TGTGCCAGCAGCTTAGTTCAATGGGGGGAGGACACTGAAGCTTTCTTT. This gives the protein CASSLVQWGEDTEAFF.

This chain links TRBV6-6 with TRBJ1-3, with unresolved D. Trimming took 8 bases from V and 2 from J, leaving 7 bases between them. Per the germline V gene, CDR1 is MNHNY and CDR2 is SVGAGI (reference sequence). The CDR3 runs to 12 residues. The chain's CDR3 is CASFQAGNTIYF. The CDR3 DNA follows: TGTGCCAGCTTCCAGGCTGGAAACACCATATATTTT.

The CDR3 here is CAWSVGGNYEQYF. For the CDR3, the DNA is TGTGCCTGGAGTGTAGGGGGTAACTACGAGCAGTACTTC. The genes are TRBV30 and TRBJ2-7, with D tentatively TRBD1 (6 bases). In germline, CDR1 is GTSNPN, CDR2 SVGIG (reference sequence). V lost 0 bases and J 3 bases, leaving 9 bases between the germline ends. The CDR3 is 13 residues long.

V is TRBV27 and J is TRBJ1-1; D is unresolved. The CDR3 has 13 amino acids. The germline V gene has CDR1 MNHEY and CDR2 SMNVEV (reference sequence). With 1 base removed from V and 0 bases from J, the gap between germline ends came to 3 bases. The chain's CDR3 is CASSLFLNTEAFF. CDR3 in DNA: TGTGCCAGCAGTTTATTTCTGAACACTGAAGCTTTCTTT.

The chain uses TRBV15 and TRBJ2-7; 8 nucleotides align to TRBD2. V was pared by 6 bases and J by 5 bases, with 15 bases of the junction left unmatched. The germline V gene encodes CDR1 LNHNV and CDR2 YYDKDF (reference sequence). The CDR3 totals 16 residues. In DNA form, the CDR3 reads TGTGCCACCAGTCCCTTAATCGCGGGGGGCACCGACGAGCAGTACTTC. It codes for CATSPLIAGGTDEQYF.

The chain links TRBV11-2 to TRBJ2-3; the D gene could be TRBD1 or TRBD2 (5 bases each). There are 16 residues in the CDR3. Trimming left V 4 bases short and J 7 bases short, with 21 bases between. CDR1 and CDR2 from the germline V gene are SGHAT and FQNNGV. CDR3 sequence reads: CASSSTAPLPGHTQYF. The DNA for the CDR3 is TGTGCCAGCAGCTCAACTGCCCCTCTCCCGGGACATACGCAGTATTTT.

The chain carries TRBV19 and TRBJ2-1, with 11 bases that match TRBD2. This CDR3 comprises 18 residues. Losses at the gene ends were 5 bases for V and 8 bases for J; bases not matched to a gene: 17. The V gene's germline CDR1 is LNHDA and CDR2 SQIVND (reference sequence). The CDR3 DNA reads as TGTGCCAGTAGTCTTCTCTACAATACTAGCGGGGGCATGGATGAGCAGTTCTTC. It codes for CASSLLYNTSGGMDEQFF.

The rearrangement links TRBV7-2 to TRBJ2-7, with D maybe TRBD2 (6 bases). The V end was cut by 1 base, the J end by 5 bases, with 15 bases between. Germline V lookup: CDR1 SGHTA, CDR2 FQGNSA. The CDR3 has 15 amino acids. CDR3 nucleotide sequence: TGTGCCAGCAGCTTAGAATGGGGAGGATATGACGAGCAGTACTTC. Amino acids: CASSLEWGGYDEQYF.

V is TRBV30 and J is TRBJ1-1, with 9 bases matching TRBD1. Germline V gene lookup returns CDR1 GTSNPN and CDR2 SVGIG (reference sequence). V shed 4 bases, J shed 7 bases, and the junction held 10 bases outside the gene matches. The CDR3 length is 14 residues. CDR3 residues: CAWMIDRGFSEAFF. CDR3 DNA sequence: TGTGCCTGGATGATAGACAGGGGGTTTAGTGAAGCTTTCTTT. The whole variable domain, remainder taken from reference TRBV30 and TRBJ1-1, is SQTIHQWPATLVQPVGSPLSLECTVEGTSNPNLYWYRQAAGRGLQLLFYSVGIGQISSEVPQNLSASRPQDRQFILSSKKLLLSDSGFYLCAWMIDRGFSEAFFGQGTRLTVV.